This T cell receptor (beta chain) was documented in a study of tumor-infiltrating lymphocytes in primary liver carcinoma. Study as a whole: T1-T3 N0M0 was the stage of the tumors, which were about 4.2 to 10 cm across.

Per germline, CDR1 SGHAT and CDR2 FQDESV (reference sequence). V was trimmed by 1 base and J by 0 bases, leaving 16 bases between them. The CDR3 extends over 17 amino acids. TCR beta cDNA was reverse-transcribed from approximately 0.45 ug of total RNA. The reaction used a constant-region primer and ProtoScript II reverse transcriptase. Three-round nested multiplex PCR performed with slightly modified ARM-PCR produced the TCR beta libraries. TRBV1-TRBV30 forward and Cbeta reverse primers drove the first two roughly 10-cycle rounds. TCRdb itself ran the multiplex PCR reads through MiXCR, one entry per CDR3 protein. The sample consists of 75,000 to 80,000 distinct CDR3 sequences, 69% of them appearing once. It was from about 19-30 mg of unsorted bulk tissue that RNA and DNA were co-extracted. This clonotype came up a few times. Since a much larger clone is just one base distant, this may be a read error.

Material: tumor-adjacent normal liver tissue. This clonotype was sampled from a man aged 35-49 years with primary liver carcinoma and hepatitis B virus infection. This chain links TRBV11-1 with TRBJ2-7; TRBD2 might be the D (5 bases). The CDR3 loop reads CASSLGPAGECSYEQYF. The CDR3 DNA reads TGTGCCAGCAGCTTAGGGCCGGCGGGTGAATGCTCCTACGAGCAGTACTTC.